This TCR beta chain was identified in a study of OX40 agonist ivuxolimab in advanced cancers. General study findings and limits: Expanded peripheral T-cell antigen specificity went undetermined. At doses 0.1 to 3.0 mg/kg, CD4+ and CD8+ clones expanded.

A note on this clone: Its cognate antigen is unknown.

This CDR3 is 14 amino acids long. V was pared by 7 bases and J by 3 bases, with 19 bases between. Germline V gene data show CDR1 as SQVTM and CDR2 as ANQGSEA. Measured with immunoSEQ multiplex PCR; TCRdb has only the in-frame clones, and not every one. The sample yields 52,000 or so clones, approximately 94% seen once. Autoimmune disease history or systemic immunosuppression led to patient exclusion. The chain carries TRBV29-1 and TRBJ2-7; the D call may be TRBD1 or TRBD2 (6 bases each). The sequence was obtained from an adult with an advanced solid tumor such as melanoma, head and neck, liver or kidney cancer. The material was CD4+ or CD8+ T cells sorted from blood, obtained in a trial of the OX40 agonist ivuxolimab. The CDR3, as DNA: TGCAGCGGGGGGGACATCGGTGGTGACTACGAGCAGTACTTC. Translation: CSGGDIGGDYEQYF.